The text below deals with one T cell receptor (beta chain). What this receptor recognizes is not known. Since a much larger clone is just one base distant, this may be a read error. The data derive from a study of blood T cells in healthy people across ages (dated by TCRdb to 2015 to 2017). General notes on the study: Template switching captured roughly one uniquely barcoded TCR beta cDNA molecule per two T cells in model experiments. Using the same blood draw, the study looked at two additional independent replicas of 1 million unique cDNA reads for two donors, one aged 18 to 30 and the other aged 80 or older. The donors were split into four age groups: young (average 16 years), middle-aged (about 40), aged (over 55) and long-lived (over 80). To avoid experimental bias, donors of different ages were distributed randomly across sequencing lanes. To track age-related changes in TCR beta repertoire diversity, the study relied on deep sequencing normalized with unique cDNA molecular identifiers. Here is what the overall study found, with its caveats: Compared with the aged group, more naive CD4+ T cells, fewer expanded clones and increased TCR diversity were shown by the long-lived group, suggesting age selection. The percentage of naive T cells measured by flow cytometry correlated strongly with observed TCR beta diversity. Observed TCR beta diversity per million T cells fell roughly linearly with age, and a significant reduction was already apparent by age roughly 40. Because profiling used bulk unsorted PBMCs, naive and antigen-experienced compartments could not be compared conclusively. Estimates of total diversity from one million sequenced T cells were regarded as lower bounds and underestimates. The CMV infection status of donors was not known, potentially confounding age-related changes in expanded clonotypes.

Libraries were constructed by 5' RACE. The sequencer was an Illumina HiSeq 2500. A second PCR of roughly 6 to 12 cycles was run with a J-beta primer mix and a sample-barcoded 5' primer. A template-switch 5' adaptor carrying 12 random nucleotides introduced a unique molecular identifier onto each TCR beta cDNA molecule. Each sample yielded at least 2.5 million CDR3-containing paired-end reads. The Mint cDNA synthesis kit, primed by a TRBC-specific oligonucleotide, was used to synthesize first-strand cDNA from all RNA. Following uracil-DNA glycosylase treatment, all cDNA underwent a first 18-cycle PCR with the universal primers M1SS and BC2_uni_R. The paper's processing steps were these. For normalization, 1 million high-quality reads were randomly selected from each sample, with every read carrying a distinct molecular identifier. Reads with shared molecular identifiers were discarded instead of being binned into consensus sequences. MiTCR, with a Q25 quality threshold and the strictest error-elimination algorithm, was used for CDR3 identification, clonotype clustering and error correction. A nonparametric unseen species model with Euler transformation was used to estimate a lower bound on total TCR beta diversity. TCRdb itself trimmed the public reads at Q25 with fastp, ran MiXCR and retained productive beta chains. Each entry merges the rows of one CDR3 protein and shows their most common DNA and genes. The V and J calls reflect TCRdb's pipeline rather than the authors' work. Present in this sample are about 1.6 million distinct CDR3 sequences, about 31% of which were seen just once. Roughly 10% of the sample goes to the ten largest clones.

V is cut back by 5 bases and J by 1 base, with 5 bases in the junction unmatched. CDR1 and CDR2, looked up from the germline V gene (reference sequence), are DFQATT and SNEGSKA. Reading from cysteine to phenylalanine, the CDR3 counts 15 amino acids. Only the CDR3 portion is preserved as DNA: 45 bases, with reading frame beginning at the first base. The donors were roughly 40 Caucasian individuals from Russia, aged roughly 6 to 100 years, who were systemically healthy. Ten milliliters of peripheral blood were drawn from each donor into EDTA-treated Vacutainer tubes. PBMCs were isolated by Ficoll-Paque density-gradient centrifugation, with at least 7 million obtained per sample. Total RNA, at least 6 micrograms per sample, was extracted from PBMCs with Trizol reagent. Naive CD45RAhigh/CD27high T cell percentages were measured by flow cytometry on a PBMC aliquot from every donor.

The TCR comes from a woman aged 25 to 45 in good health. The sequence joins TRBV20-1 to TRBJ1-1, with 12 middle bases fitting TRBD1. Sequencing was performed on blood. The CDR3 here reads CSAPGTGGWNTEAFF. The DNA reads TGCAGTGCTCCCGGGACAGGGGGCTGGAACACTGAAGCTTTCTTT.